This TCR beta chain was identified during a study of blood T cell repertoires in COVID-19 (dated by TCRdb to about 2020). For the wider study: The collaborator samples originated in the United States, Italy and Spain and spanned the acute and convalescent phases of COVID-19. Subjects who had been exposed to COVID-19, were actively infected with it, or had recovered from it provided the deeply sampled blood TCRbeta repertoires that made up the dataset. The samples were drawn from two sources: the first 160 participants of the ongoing ImmuneRACE study, and fewer than 1,500 subjects contributed by 6 global collaborators. The sample metadata nearly always contained a de-identified subject ID, COVID-19 status, age in years and sex. The material from the prospective study consisted of cDNA or gDNA derived from T cells, B-cell-depleted T cells, or PBMCs. The repertoires were made available in a free public database intended to serve as a resource for research on the immune response to SARS-CoV-2. Where available, HLA class I and class II types were taken from metadata supplied by the sample provider and were not determined by assay-based typing.

The immunoSEQ Assay, a bias-controlled multiplex PCR, was used to amplify TCRbeta CDR3 regions from genomic DNA. The original methods were these. Nucleated cell counts per sample were estimated from amplification of reference gene primers within the assay. Sequence reads were collapsed and filtered to measure the absolute abundance of every unique TCRbeta CDR3 rearrangement. For each sample, productive Simpson clonality was calculated as the square root of Simpson's diversity index across productive rearrangements. TCRdb obtained this table from immuneACCESS and retained in-frame rearrangements with V and J assigned. These tables miss some clones; where compared with another copy, unresolved V genes account for less than half of the shortfall, and the remainder is unexplained. V and J calls plus clone size are reproduced from that table; the DNA served to infer D and trimming. This sample is represented by around 150,000 clones; 88% of them were singletons. The top ten hold around 7% of the sample.

About this clone: Its antigen remains unidentified. Base quality data are lacking; no much larger clone is found one base away.

In the prospective study, participants were about 18 to 100 years old, resided in under 30 geographic areas of the United States, and were enrolled through a virtual design. Cohort assignment in the prospective study relied on participant-reported clinical history from a screening survey and a study questionnaire. For ImmuneRACE Cohort 3, a participant was defined as recovered based on two consecutive negative NP/OP PCR tests, clearance by a healthcare professional, or resolution of symptoms. Each participant in the prospective study had whole blood, serum and a nasopharyngeal or oropharyngeal swab collected by mobile phlebotomists. Additional blood draws and questionnaires over an approximately two-month period could optionally be provided by prospective study participants. Blood samples from the prospective study were shipped frozen or at room temperature prior to DNA extraction. The CDR3 numbers 16 residues from cysteine through phenylalanine. Kept here is only the CDR3 DNA, which spans 48 bases and is read in frame from base 1. Trimming takes 4 bases off V and 2 bases off J; junction bases not matched to a gene: 5. Via the germline V gene (reference sequence), CDR1 is LGHDT and CDR2 YNNKEL.

What the study reported, not specific to this receptor: How much clinical and demographic metadata was included differed by source and by participant, and the metadata was provided uncurated.

This receptor chain uses TRBV3-1 (or the pseudogene TRBV3-2) and TRBJ2-3; 11 nucleotides in the junction match TRBD2. Sequenced material: PBMCs or T cells enriched from blood (not recorded which). This clonotype was sampled from a woman aged 45-59 years who had recovered from COVID-19. Here the CDR3 is given as CASSRLAGGITDTQYF. The nucleotides are TGTGCCAGCAGCCGGCTAGCGGGGGGTATCACAGATACGCAGTATTTT.